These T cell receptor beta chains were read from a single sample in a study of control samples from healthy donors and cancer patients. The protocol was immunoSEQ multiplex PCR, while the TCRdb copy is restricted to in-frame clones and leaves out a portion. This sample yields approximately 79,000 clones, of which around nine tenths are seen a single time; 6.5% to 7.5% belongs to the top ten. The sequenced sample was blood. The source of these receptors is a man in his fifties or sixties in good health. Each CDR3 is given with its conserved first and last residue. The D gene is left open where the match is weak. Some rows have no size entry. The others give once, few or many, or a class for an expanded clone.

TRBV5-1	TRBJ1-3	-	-	CASSLGGDSGNTIYF	TGCGCCAGCAGCTTGGGCGGCGACTCTGGAAACACCATATATTTT
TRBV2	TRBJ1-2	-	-	CASSLFSGNGHGYTF	TGTGCCAGCAGCCTCTTTTCAGGGAACGGGCATGGCTACACCTTC
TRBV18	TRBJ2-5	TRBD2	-	CASSPGLAGGYQETQYF	TGTGCCAGCTCACCGGGACTAGCGGGGGGGTACCAAGAGACCCAGTACTTC
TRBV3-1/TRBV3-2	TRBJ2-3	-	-	CASSLGPGTDTQYF	TGTGCCAGCAGCCTGGGGCCTGGCACAGATACGCAGTATTTT
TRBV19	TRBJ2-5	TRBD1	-	CASSNPGQGFETQYF	TGTGCCAGTAGTAACCCGGGACAGGGATTCGAGACCCAGTACTTC
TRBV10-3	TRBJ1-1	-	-	CAISESDLLDTEAFF	TGTGCCATCAGTGAGTCAGACCTATTAGACACTGAAGCTTTCTTT
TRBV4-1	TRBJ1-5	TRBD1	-	CASSEDRGYNQPQHF	TGCGCCAGCAGCGAAGACAGGGGATACAATCAGCCCCAGCATTTT
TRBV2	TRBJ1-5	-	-	CASSESRGQYSNQPQHF	TGTGCCAGCAGTGAATCCCGTGGACAGTATAGCAATCAGCCCCAGCATTTT
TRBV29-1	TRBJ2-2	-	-	CSVEDRLVNTGELFF	TGCAGCGTTGAAGATCGCCTAGTCAACACCGGGGAGCTGTTTTTT
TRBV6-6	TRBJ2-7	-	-	CASRRSFGGLHEQYF	TGTGCCAGCAGGAGAAGCTTTGGTGGGTTACACGAGCAGTACTTC
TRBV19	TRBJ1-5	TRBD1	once	CASSTRDRGHQPQHF	TGTGCCAGTAGTACAAGGGACAGGGGTCATCAGCCCCAGCATTTT
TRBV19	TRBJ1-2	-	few	CASTANNYGYTF	TGTGCCAGTACGGCAAACAACTATGGCTACACCTTC
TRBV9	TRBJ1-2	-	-	CASSVAAVNYGYTF	TGTGCCAGCAGCGTAGCTGCAGTTAACTATGGCTACACCTTC
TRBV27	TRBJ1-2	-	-	CASSPGLGANYGYTF	TGTGCCAGCAGTCCTGGTTTGGGAGCTAACTATGGCTACACCTTC
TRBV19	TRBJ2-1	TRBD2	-	CASSPQGLAGGPRVEEQFF	TGTGCCAGTAGTCCTCAGGGACTAGCGGGGGGGCCGAGAGTGGAGGAGCAGTTCTTC
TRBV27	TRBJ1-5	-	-	CASSLKRPHQPQHF	TGTGCCAGCAGTTTAAAGCGCCCGCATCAGCCCCAGCATTTT